The present T cell receptor (beta chain) was sequenced within a study of PD-1 blockade in classical Hodgkin lymphoma. The method was immunoSEQ multiplex PCR; TCRdb's version includes in-frame clones alone and lacks a portion of them. The table includes some 95,000 clones, roughly 89% detected once. Relapses following autologous stem cell transplantation were seen in all patients, with brentuximab vedotin exposure varying. Patients reached a best response of complete response, partial response or progressive disease. The trim removed 3 bases at V and 5 bases at J, leaving 1 base unmatched. The CDR3 is made up of 13 amino acids. The germline CDR1 and CDR2 sequences are SGHNT and YENEEA.

The chain links TRBV11-3 to TRBJ2-1; TRBD2 matches at 7 bases. This clonotype was obtained from a human donor with classical Hodgkin lymphoma. The material sequenced was peripheral blood mononuclear cells (PBMCs), taken before the second cycle of nivolumab. The CDR3 loop reads CASSFGTNNEQFF. As DNA, the CDR3 is TGTGCCAGCAGCTTTGGGACTAACAATGAGCAGTTCTTC.